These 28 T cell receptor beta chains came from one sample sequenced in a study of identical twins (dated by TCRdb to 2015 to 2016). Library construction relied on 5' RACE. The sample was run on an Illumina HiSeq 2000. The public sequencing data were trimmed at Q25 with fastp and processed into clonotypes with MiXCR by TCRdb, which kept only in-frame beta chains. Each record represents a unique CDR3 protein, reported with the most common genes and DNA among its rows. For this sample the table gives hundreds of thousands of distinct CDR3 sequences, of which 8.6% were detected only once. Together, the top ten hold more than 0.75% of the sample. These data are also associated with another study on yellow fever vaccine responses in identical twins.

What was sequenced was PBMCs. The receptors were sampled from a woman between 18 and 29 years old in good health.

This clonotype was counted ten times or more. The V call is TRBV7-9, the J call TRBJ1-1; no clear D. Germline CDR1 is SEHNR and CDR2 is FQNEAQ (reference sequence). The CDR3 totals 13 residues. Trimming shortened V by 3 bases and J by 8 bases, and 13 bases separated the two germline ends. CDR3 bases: TGTGCCAGCAGCTTTTCTCAGCCGGGGGAAGCTTTCTTT. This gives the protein CASSFSQPGEAFF.

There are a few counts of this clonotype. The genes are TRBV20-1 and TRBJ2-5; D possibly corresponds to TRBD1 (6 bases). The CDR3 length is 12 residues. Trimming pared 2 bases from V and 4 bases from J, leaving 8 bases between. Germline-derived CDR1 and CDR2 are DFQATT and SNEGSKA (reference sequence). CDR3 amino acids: CSARSRGETQYF. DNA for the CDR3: TGCAGTGCTAGAAGCAGGGGAGAGACCCAGTACTTC.

The CDR3 DNA follows: TGTGCCAGCAGTAAGCCGACCGGGGGGGCCAACGTCCTGACTTTC. The encoded protein is CASSKPTGGANVLTF. The chain carries TRBV27 and TRBJ2-6; unclear D gene. The germline V gene has CDR1 MNHEY and CDR2 SMNVEV (reference sequence). The CDR3 covers 15 residues. Deletions cut 5 bases from V and 4 bases from J, with 12 bases between.

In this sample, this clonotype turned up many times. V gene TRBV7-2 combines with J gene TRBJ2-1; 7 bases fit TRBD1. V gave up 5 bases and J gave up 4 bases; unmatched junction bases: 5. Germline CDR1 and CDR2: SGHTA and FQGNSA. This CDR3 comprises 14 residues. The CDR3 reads CASSGDRAYNEQFF. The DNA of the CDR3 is TGTGCCAGCAGCGGCGACAGGGCTTACAATGAGCAGTTCTTC.

The CDR3 loop is CASRVKREGPNEQFF. CDR3 bases: TGTGCCAGCAGGGTGAAGCGGGAGGGCCCCAATGAGCAGTTCTTC. The gene calls are TRBV7-9 and TRBJ2-1; 10 bases are a match to TRBD2. Trimming at V came to 6 bases and at J to 6 bases, leaving 8 bases not matched to a gene. This CDR3 contains 15 residues. Germline V gene sequence: CDR1 SEHNR, CDR2 FQNEAQ (reference sequence).

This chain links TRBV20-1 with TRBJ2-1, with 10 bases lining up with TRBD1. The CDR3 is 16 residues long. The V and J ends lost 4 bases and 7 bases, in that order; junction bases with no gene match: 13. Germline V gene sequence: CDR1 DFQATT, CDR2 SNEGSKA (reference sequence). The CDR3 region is CSAKIPGQGLFNEQFF. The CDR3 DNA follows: TGCAGTGCTAAGATTCCGGGACAGGGGCTTTTTAATGAGCAGTTCTTC.

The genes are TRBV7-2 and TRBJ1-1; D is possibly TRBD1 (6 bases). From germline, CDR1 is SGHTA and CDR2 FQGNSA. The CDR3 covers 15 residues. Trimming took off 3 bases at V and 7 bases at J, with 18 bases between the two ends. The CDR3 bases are TGTGCCAGCAGCTTGGGGATGACAGGTAAAGGTGAAGCTTTCTTT. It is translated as CASSLGMTGKGEAFF.

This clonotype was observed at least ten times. The CDR3 DNA sequence: TGTGCCAGCAGTTTATCTCCGGACCGCCCGAAGTACTTC. Translation gives CASSLSPDRPKYF. The chain employs TRBV27 and TRBJ2-7; D gene uncertain. Trimming left V 0 bases short and J 11 bases short, with 14 bases between. Germline V gene sequence: CDR1 MNHEY, CDR2 SMNVEV (reference sequence). The CDR3 is made up of 13 amino acids.

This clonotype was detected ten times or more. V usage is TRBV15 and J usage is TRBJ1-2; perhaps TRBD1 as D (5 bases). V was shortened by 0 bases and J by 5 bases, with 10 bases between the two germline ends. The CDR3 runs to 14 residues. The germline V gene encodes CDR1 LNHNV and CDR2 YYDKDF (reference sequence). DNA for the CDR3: TGTGCCACCAGCAGAGATAAGGCAGGGTATGGCTACACCTTC. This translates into CATSRDKAGYGYTF.

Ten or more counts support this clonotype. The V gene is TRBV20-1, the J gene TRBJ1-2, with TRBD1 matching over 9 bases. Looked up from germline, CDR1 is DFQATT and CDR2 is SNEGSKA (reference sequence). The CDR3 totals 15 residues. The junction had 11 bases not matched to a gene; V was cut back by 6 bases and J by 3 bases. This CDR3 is CSAPGQGFGDYGYTF. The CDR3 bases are TGCAGTGCCCCGGGACAGGGTTTTGGTGACTATGGCTACACCTTC.

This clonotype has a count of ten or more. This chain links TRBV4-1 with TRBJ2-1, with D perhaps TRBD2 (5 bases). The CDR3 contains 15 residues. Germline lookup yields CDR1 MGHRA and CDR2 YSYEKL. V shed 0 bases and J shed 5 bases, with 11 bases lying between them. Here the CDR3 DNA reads TGCGCCAGCAGCCAAGATGGGCTAGCAAACAATGAGCAGTTCTTC. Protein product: CASSQDGLANNEQFF.

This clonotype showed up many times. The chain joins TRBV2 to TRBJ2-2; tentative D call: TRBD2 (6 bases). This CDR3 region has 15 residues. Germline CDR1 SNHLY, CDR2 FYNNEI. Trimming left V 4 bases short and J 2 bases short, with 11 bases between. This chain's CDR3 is CASSAGGPNTGELFF. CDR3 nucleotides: TGTGCCAGCAGTGCCGGAGGGCCTAACACCGGGGAGCTGTTTTTT.

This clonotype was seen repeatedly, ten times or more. The CDR3 sequence: CSAPVGQVGLYGYTF. CDR3 in DNA: TGCAGTGCCCCAGTAGGACAGGTTGGGCTCTATGGCTACACCTTC. The J gene is TRBJ1-2, the V gene TRBV20-1, with TRBD1 matching over 7 bases. The CDR3 has 15 amino acids. V shed 6 bases and J 4 bases; nucleotides not matched to a gene: 14. Germline V CDR1 and CDR2: DFQATT, SNEGSKA (reference sequence).

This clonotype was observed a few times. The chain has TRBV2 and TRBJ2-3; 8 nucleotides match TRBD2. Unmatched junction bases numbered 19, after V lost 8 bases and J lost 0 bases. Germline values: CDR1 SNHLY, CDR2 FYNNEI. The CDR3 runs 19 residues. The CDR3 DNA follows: TGTGCCAGCCCCGGGGAACCAGCGGGGGTGAGCTCTAGCACAGATACGCAGTATTTT. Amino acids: CASPGEPAGVSSSTDTQYF.

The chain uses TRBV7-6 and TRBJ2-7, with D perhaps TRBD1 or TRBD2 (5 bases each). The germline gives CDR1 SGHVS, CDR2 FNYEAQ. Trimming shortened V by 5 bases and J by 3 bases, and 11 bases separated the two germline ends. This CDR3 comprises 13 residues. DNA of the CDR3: TGTGCCAGCAGCCCGGGGCAGAACTACGAGCAGTACTTC. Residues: CASSPGQNYEQYF.

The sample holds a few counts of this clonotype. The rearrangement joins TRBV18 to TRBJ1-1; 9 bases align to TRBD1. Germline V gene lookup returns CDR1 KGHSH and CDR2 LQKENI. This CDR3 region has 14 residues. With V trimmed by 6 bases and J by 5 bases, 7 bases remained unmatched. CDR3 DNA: TGTGCCAGCTCGGAGGACAGGGGAAAAACTGAAGCTTTCTTT. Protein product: CASSEDRGKTEAFF.

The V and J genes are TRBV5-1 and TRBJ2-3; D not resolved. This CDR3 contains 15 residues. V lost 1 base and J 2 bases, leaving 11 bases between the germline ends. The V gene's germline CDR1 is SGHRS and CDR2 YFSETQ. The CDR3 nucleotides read TGCGCCAGCAGCTTGTCGGGTAGGGTCACAGATACGCAGTATTTT. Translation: CASSLSGRVTDTQYF.

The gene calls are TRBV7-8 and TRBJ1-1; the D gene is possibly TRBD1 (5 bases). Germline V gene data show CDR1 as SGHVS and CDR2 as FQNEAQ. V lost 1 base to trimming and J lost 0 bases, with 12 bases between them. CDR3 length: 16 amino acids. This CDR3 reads CASSLVRTDMNTEAFF. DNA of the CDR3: TGTGCCAGCAGCTTAGTCAGGACGGACATGAACACTGAAGCTTTCTTT.

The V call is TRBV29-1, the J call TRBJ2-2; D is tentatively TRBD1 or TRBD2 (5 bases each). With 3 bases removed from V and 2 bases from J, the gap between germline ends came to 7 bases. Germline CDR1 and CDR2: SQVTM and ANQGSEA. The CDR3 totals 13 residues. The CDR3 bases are TGCAGCGTTGAGGGGGAAAACACCGGGGAGCTGTTTTTT. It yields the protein CSVEGENTGELFF.

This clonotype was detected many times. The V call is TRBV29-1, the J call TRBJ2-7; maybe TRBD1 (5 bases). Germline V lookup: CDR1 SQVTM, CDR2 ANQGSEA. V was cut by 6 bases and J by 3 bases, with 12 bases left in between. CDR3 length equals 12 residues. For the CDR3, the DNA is TGCAGCGTAACAGGATGGGACTACGAGCAGTACTTC. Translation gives CSVTGWDYEQYF.

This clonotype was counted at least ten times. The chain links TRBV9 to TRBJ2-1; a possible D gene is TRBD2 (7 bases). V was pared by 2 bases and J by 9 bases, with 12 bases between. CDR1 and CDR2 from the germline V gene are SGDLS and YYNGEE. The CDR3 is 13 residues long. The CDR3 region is CASSVGGGGEQFF. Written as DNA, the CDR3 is TGTGCCAGCAGCGTTGGAGGGGGGGGTGAGCAGTTCTTC.

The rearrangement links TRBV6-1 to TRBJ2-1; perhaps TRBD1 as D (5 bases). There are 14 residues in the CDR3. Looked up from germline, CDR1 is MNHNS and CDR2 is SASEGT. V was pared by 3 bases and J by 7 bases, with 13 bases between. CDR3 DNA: TGTGCCAGCAGTGATTGGTCAGGGAATAATGAGCAGTTCTTC. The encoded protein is CASSDWSGNNEQFF.

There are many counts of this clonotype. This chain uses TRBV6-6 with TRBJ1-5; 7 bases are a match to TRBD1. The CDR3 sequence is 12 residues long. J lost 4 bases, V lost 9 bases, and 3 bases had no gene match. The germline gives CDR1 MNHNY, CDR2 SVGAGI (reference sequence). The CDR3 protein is CASGTANQPQHF. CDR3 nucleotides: TGTGCCAGTGGGACAGCTAATCAGCCCCAGCATTTT.

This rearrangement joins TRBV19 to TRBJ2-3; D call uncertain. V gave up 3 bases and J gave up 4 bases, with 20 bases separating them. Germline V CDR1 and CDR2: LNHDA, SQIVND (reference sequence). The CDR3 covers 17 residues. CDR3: CASSIFFAAFSADTQYF. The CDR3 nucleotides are TGTGCCAGTAGTATTTTTTTCGCGGCCTTCAGCGCAGATACGCAGTATTTT.

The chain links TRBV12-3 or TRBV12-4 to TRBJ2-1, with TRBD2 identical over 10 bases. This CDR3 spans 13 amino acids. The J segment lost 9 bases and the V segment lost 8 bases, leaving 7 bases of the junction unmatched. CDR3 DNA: TGTGCCAGCGAGCGGGAGGGCCGGGGTGAGCAGTTCTTC. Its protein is CASEREGRGEQFF.

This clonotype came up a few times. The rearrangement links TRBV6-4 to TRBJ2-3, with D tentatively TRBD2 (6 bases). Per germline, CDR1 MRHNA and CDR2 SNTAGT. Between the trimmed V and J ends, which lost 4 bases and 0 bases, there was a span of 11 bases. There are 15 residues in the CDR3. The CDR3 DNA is TGTGCCAGCAGTGCGGGACTGACCAGCACAGATACGCAGTATTTT. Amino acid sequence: CASSAGLTSTDTQYF.

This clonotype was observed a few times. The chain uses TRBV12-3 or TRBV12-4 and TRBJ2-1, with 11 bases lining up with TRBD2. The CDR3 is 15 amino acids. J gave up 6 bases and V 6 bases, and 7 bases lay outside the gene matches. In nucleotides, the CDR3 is TGTGCCAGCAGCCCGACTAGCGGGGTTGCCAATGAGCAGTTCTTC. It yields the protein CASSPTSGVANEQFF.

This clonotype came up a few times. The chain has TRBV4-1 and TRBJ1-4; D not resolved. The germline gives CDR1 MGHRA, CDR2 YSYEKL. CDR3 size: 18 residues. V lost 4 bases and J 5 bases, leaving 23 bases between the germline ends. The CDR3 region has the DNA TGCGCCAGCAGCCCCTCACTGTGGATGGACGGAAAAAATGAAAAACTGTTTTTT. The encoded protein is CASSPSLWMDGKNEKLFF.